Listed below are T cell receptor beta chains from one sample, sequenced in a study of blood T cell repertoires in COVID-19. Using immunoSEQ multiplex PCR, the repertoire was profiled, and TCRdb retains in-frame clones only, with some absent. Found here are approximately 140,000 clones, approximately 86% of them singletons; the top ten hold 2.5% to 4%. The sequenced material came from peripheral blood. The receptors here all came from a man between 65 and 85 years old with acute or convalescent COVID-19. Each CDR3 is given with its conserved first and last residue. Fields, in order: clone size, J gene, V gene, D gene, CDR3 DNA, CDR3 protein. D genes are given only for firm matches. Some rows have no size entry. The others give once, few or many, or a class for an expanded clone.

clone size: .; J gene: TRBJ1-1; V gene: TRBV14; D gene: .; CDR3 DNA: TGTGCCAGCAGAAGCGAGGTTAACACTGAAGCTTTCTTT; CDR3 protein: CASRSEVNTEAFF
clone size: .; J gene: TRBJ2-1; V gene: TRBV5-4; D gene: TRBD2; CDR3 DNA: TGTGCCAGCAGCGTTTCAGCGGGAGCAAGTGGAAGTGAGCAGTTCTTC; CDR3 protein: CASSVSAGASGSEQFF
clone size: .; J gene: TRBJ2-3; V gene: TRBV15; D gene: .; CDR3 DNA: TGTGCCACCAGCAGAGAATTGGTTAGTAGCACAGATACGCAGTATTTT; CDR3 protein: CATSRELVSSTDTQYF
clone size: .; J gene: TRBJ1-2; V gene: TRBV5-6; D gene: .; CDR3 DNA: TGTGCCAGCAGCTTGGGGACACCAAACTATGGCTACACCTTC; CDR3 protein: CASSLGTPNYGYTF
clone size: .; J gene: TRBJ1-5; V gene: TRBV20-1; D gene: .; CDR3 DNA: TGCAGTGCTAGTGGGTCCACAGGTGCTGGACAGCCCCAGCATTTT; CDR3 protein: CSASGSTGAGQPQHF
clone size: .; J gene: TRBJ2-1; V gene: TRBV7-2; D gene: TRBD2; CDR3 DNA: TGTGCCAGCAGCTTAGATACTAGCGGCACCGAGCAGTTCTTC; CDR3 protein: CASSLDTSGTEQFF
clone size: .; J gene: TRBJ1-5; V gene: TRBV19; D gene: TRBD1; CDR3 DNA: TGTGCCAGTAGCAAGACAGGGAATGGCAATCAGCCCCAGCATTTT; CDR3 protein: CASSKTGNGNQPQHF
clone size: .; J gene: TRBJ2-5; V gene: TRBV5-1; D gene: TRBD2; CDR3 DNA: TGCGCCAGCAGCGGAAGACTAGCGGGAGTTCTACAAGAGACCCAGTACTTC; CDR3 protein: CASSGRLAGVLQETQYF
clone size: .; J gene: TRBJ1-3; V gene: TRBV18; D gene: .; CDR3 DNA: TGTGCCAGCTCACCCGATCACAGGTCTGGAAACACCATATATTTT; CDR3 protein: CASSPDHRSGNTIYF
clone size: .; J gene: TRBJ2-2; V gene: TRBV7-2; D gene: .; CDR3 DNA: TGTGCCAGCAGCCCTCGGACGAGAGGGGGGGAGCTGTTTTTT; CDR3 protein: CASSPRTRGGELFF
clone size: .; J gene: TRBJ1-4; V gene: TRBV6-6; D gene: .; CDR3 DNA: TGTGCCAGCAGGGCTCTTTCGGGTTTACTGTTTTTT; CDR3 protein: CASRALSGLLFF
clone size: .; J gene: TRBJ1-1; V gene: TRBV5-1; D gene: TRBD1; CDR3 DNA: TGCGCCAGCAGCCGAGACAGGGGATCCACTGAAGCTTTCTTT; CDR3 protein: CASSRDRGSTEAFF
clone size: .; J gene: TRBJ2-1; V gene: TRBV19; D gene: .; CDR3 DNA: TGTGCCAGTAGTATAGATCCCGGACACAACAATGAGCAGTTCTTC; CDR3 protein: CASSIDPGHNNEQFF
clone size: .; J gene: TRBJ1-6; V gene: TRBV5-8; D gene: .; CDR3 DNA: TGTGCCAGCAGCTACCAATTGGTTGCGGATTCACCCCTCCACTTT; CDR3 protein: CASSYQLVADSPLHF
clone size: .; J gene: TRBJ1-5; V gene: TRBV18; D gene: .; CDR3 DNA: TGTGCCAGCTCCCCCCCGGGGGACAATCAGCCCCAGCATTTT; CDR3 protein: CASSPPGDNQPQHF
clone size: .; J gene: TRBJ2-2; V gene: TRBV28; D gene: .; CDR3 DNA: TGTGCCGGAATGGGAGGCAGGAACACCGGGGAGCTGTTTTTT; CDR3 protein: CAGMGGRNTGELFF
clone size: .; J gene: TRBJ2-3; V gene: TRBV10-3; D gene: .; CDR3 DNA: TGTGCAGTAGCGTGGAGCACAGATACGCAGTATTTT; CDR3 protein: CAVAWSTDTQYF
clone size: .; J gene: TRBJ2-3; V gene: TRBV27; D gene: .; CDR3 DNA: TGTGCCAGCAGTTCAAGGGGGGGTTTCACAGATACGCAGTATTTT; CDR3 protein: CASSSRGGFTDTQYF
clone size: .; J gene: TRBJ2-2; V gene: TRBV19; D gene: TRBD1; CDR3 DNA: TGTGCCAGTAGTCCCGACAGGGGATATTTGGCCGGGGAGCTGTTTTTT; CDR3 protein: CASSPDRGYLAGELFF
clone size: few; J gene: TRBJ1-1; V gene: TRBV7-2; D gene: .; CDR3 DNA: TGTGCCAGCAGCCGCGACAAGGCGAACACTGAAGCTTTCTTT; CDR3 protein: CASSRDKANTEAFF
clone size: .; J gene: TRBJ2-1; V gene: TRBV11-2; D gene: TRBD1; CDR3 DNA: TGTGCCAGCAGCTCCCGGACAGGGAGCTCCTACAATGAGCAGTTCTTC; CDR3 protein: CASSSRTGSSYNEQFF
clone size: .; J gene: TRBJ2-1; V gene: TRBV7-2; D gene: TRBD2; CDR3 DNA: TGTGCCAGCAGCGCAAGGTCTAGCGGGAGGGCCGGATCCTACAATGAGCAGTTCTTC; CDR3 protein: CASSARSSGRAGSYNEQFF
clone size: .; J gene: TRBJ2-2; V gene: TRBV27; D gene: TRBD2; CDR3 DNA: TGTGCCAGCAGTTTACGGACTAGCGGCACCGGGGAGCTGTTTTTT; CDR3 protein: CASSLRTSGTGELFF
clone size: .; J gene: TRBJ2-3; V gene: TRBV2; D gene: .; CDR3 DNA: TGTGCCAGCAGTGAACGAGTCTTGCCCACAGATACGCAGTATTTT; CDR3 protein: CASSERVLPTDTQYF
clone size: .; J gene: TRBJ2-1; V gene: TRBV6-5; D gene: .; CDR3 DNA: TGTGCCACATCTCGAGGGAGCCCCACCTACAATGAGCAGTTCTTC; CDR3 protein: CATSRGSPTYNEQFF
clone size: once; J gene: TRBJ2-2; V gene: TRBV5-1; D gene: TRBD1; CDR3 DNA: TGCGCCAGCAGAACGGGACAGAGAAACACCGGGGAGCTGTTTTTT; CDR3 protein: CASRTGQRNTGELFF
clone size: .; J gene: TRBJ1-2; V gene: TRBV28; D gene: TRBD1; CDR3 DNA: TGTGCCAGCAGTTTAGGGACAGGGAATAACTATGGCTACACCTTC; CDR3 protein: CASSLGTGNNYGYTF
clone size: .; J gene: TRBJ2-1; V gene: TRBV6-2/TRBV6-3; D gene: TRBD2; CDR3 DNA: TGTGCCAGCAGTTACTCCACCACTAGCGGGAGCCTATACAATGAGCAGTTCTTC; CDR3 protein: CASSYSTTSGSLYNEQFF
clone size: .; J gene: TRBJ2-7; V gene: TRBV30; D gene: .; CDR3 DNA: TGTGCCTGGAGTCCACCGGGACTCCCACCAGGCTTC; CDR3 protein: CAWSPPGLPPGF
clone size: .; J gene: TRBJ1-2; V gene: TRBV5-8; D gene: .; CDR3 DNA: TGTGCCAGCAGCTTGAGAGACGCCAGGGCCTATGGCTACACCTTC; CDR3 protein: CASSLRDARAYGYTF
clone size: .; J gene: TRBJ2-5; V gene: TRBV5-8; D gene: .; CDR3 DNA: TGTGCCAGCAGCTCCCCAGGACAGATTCGCCAAGAGACCCAGTACTTC; CDR3 protein: CASSSPGQIRQETQYF
clone size: .; J gene: TRBJ1-2; V gene: TRBV7-2; D gene: .; CDR3 DNA: TGTGCCAGCAGCTTGTCAGGGTATGGCTACACCTTC; CDR3 protein: CASSLSGYGYTF
clone size: .; J gene: TRBJ1-6; V gene: TRBV9; D gene: TRBD1; CDR3 DNA: TGTGCCAGCAGCAAAATTGGACAGGGGGGATCACCCCTCCACTTT; CDR3 protein: CASSKIGQGGSPLHF
clone size: .; J gene: TRBJ2-5; V gene: TRBV28; D gene: TRBD1; CDR3 DNA: TGTGCCAGCAGCACCTCCGGGACAGGGTTGGTGGAGACCCAGTACTTC; CDR3 protein: CASSTSGTGLVETQYF
clone size: .; J gene: TRBJ2-7; V gene: TRBV7-9; D gene: .; CDR3 DNA: TGTGCCAGCAGTAATTTCAGGGGACGATACGAGCAGTACTTC; CDR3 protein: CASSNFRGRYEQYF
clone size: .; J gene: TRBJ2-1; V gene: TRBV5-1; D gene: TRBD2; CDR3 DNA: TGCGCCAGCAGCTTGGCCTTAGCTAGCGGGAGGGCCAGGTCCTACAATGAGCAGTTCTTC; CDR3 protein: CASSLALASGRARSYNEQFF
clone size: .; J gene: TRBJ2-1; V gene: TRBV28; D gene: .; CDR3 DNA: TGTGCCAGCAGTTTATATGTAGAGGTCTACAATGAGCAGTTCTTC; CDR3 protein: CASSLYVEVYNEQFF
clone size: .; J gene: TRBJ2-3; V gene: TRBV5-6; D gene: .; CDR3 DNA: TGTGCCAGCAGCCGGACAGATGCTACGCAGTATTTT; CDR3 protein: CASSRTDATQYF
clone size: .; J gene: TRBJ2-1; V gene: TRBV6-2/TRBV6-3; D gene: .; CDR3 DNA: TGTGCCAGCAGTTACCTCAGGGTGAATGAGCAGTTCTTC; CDR3 protein: CASSYLRVNEQFF
clone size: .; J gene: TRBJ1-6; V gene: TRBV2; D gene: .; CDR3 DNA: TGTGCCAGCAGTGATCGGCAGGGGACCGGTTCACCCCTCCACTTT; CDR3 protein: CASSDRQGTGSPLHF
clone size: .; J gene: TRBJ2-1; V gene: TRBV19; D gene: .; CDR3 DNA: TGTGCCAGTAGTATAGGCGCGGATGAGCAGTTCTTC; CDR3 protein: CASSIGADEQFF
clone size: .; J gene: TRBJ2-1; V gene: TRBV11-2; D gene: TRBD2; CDR3 DNA: TGTGCCAGCAGCGGGGGACTAGCGGGACCCTCCGGGGAGCAGTTCTTC; CDR3 protein: CASSGGLAGPSGEQFF
clone size: .; J gene: TRBJ2-1; V gene: TRBV19; D gene: TRBD2; CDR3 DNA: TGTGCCAGTAGTATAGGGACTAGTTACAATGAGCAGTTCTTC; CDR3 protein: CASSIGTSYNEQFF
clone size: .; J gene: TRBJ2-5; V gene: TRBV29-1; D gene: .; CDR3 DNA: TGCAGCGTTACAGCGGCCCAAGAGACCCAGTACTTC; CDR3 protein: CSVTAAQETQYF
clone size: .; J gene: TRBJ2-5; V gene: TRBV7-2; D gene: TRBD1; CDR3 DNA: TGTGCCAGCAGCTTATGGGGACAGGGGAGGTTCGAGACCCAGTACTTC; CDR3 protein: CASSLWGQGRFETQYF
clone size: .; J gene: TRBJ2-3; V gene: TRBV19; D gene: TRBD2; CDR3 DNA: TGTGCCAGTAGGTACACAGGGTTCCTAGCGGGAGGGCAAGATACGCAGTATTTT; CDR3 protein: CASRYTGFLAGGQDTQYF
clone size: .; J gene: TRBJ1-5; V gene: TRBV19; D gene: TRBD1; CDR3 DNA: TGTGCCAGTAGTATTCCGGGACAGGGGGCAAAACAGCCCCAGCATTTT; CDR3 protein: CASSIPGQGAKQPQHF
clone size: .; J gene: TRBJ1-1; V gene: TRBV10-3; D gene: .; CDR3 DNA: TGTGCCATCAGCGGGGTTCTGAGCACTGAAGCTTTCTTT; CDR3 protein: CAISGVLSTEAFF
clone size: once; J gene: TRBJ1-2; V gene: TRBV6-2/TRBV6-3; D gene: TRBD1; CDR3 DNA: TGTGCCAGCAGTTCCCTCCCGGGACAGGGGCTCTATGGCTACACCTTC; CDR3 protein: CASSSLPGQGLYGYTF
clone size: .; J gene: TRBJ2-3; V gene: TRBV19; D gene: .; CDR3 DNA: TGTGCCAGTACGACCGGTAGCGGCACAGATACGCAGTATTTT; CDR3 protein: CASTTGSGTDTQYF
clone size: .; J gene: TRBJ2-7; V gene: TRBV9; D gene: .; CDR3 DNA: TGTGCCAGCAGCGTAGGGGGGGACGGCTACGAGCAGTACTTC; CDR3 protein: CASSVGGDGYEQYF
clone size: .; J gene: TRBJ2-1; V gene: TRBV7-8; D gene: TRBD2; CDR3 DNA: TGTGCCAGCAGCTTAGATGCTAGCGGGACGGCGGATGAGCAGTTCTTC; CDR3 protein: CASSLDASGTADEQFF
clone size: .; J gene: TRBJ2-7; V gene: TRBV9; D gene: .; CDR3 DNA: TGTGCCAGCAGCCCCGAAACAGGGTCGGTGCAGTACTTC; CDR3 protein: CASSPETGSVQYF
clone size: .; J gene: TRBJ1-4; V gene: TRBV7-9; D gene: .; CDR3 DNA: TGTGCCAGCAGCTTAGCGATGGGCCGGGAAAAACTGTTTTTT; CDR3 protein: CASSLAMGREKLFF